The clone carrying this T cell receptor (beta chain) was detected a few times. These data belong to a study of blood T cell repertoires in COVID-19. Background on the study: Acute and convalescent COVID-19 samples came from the United States, Italy and Spain. T cells, B-cell-depleted T cells, or PBMCs supplied cDNA or gDNA.

As processed by the authors: By means of reference gene primer amplification, nucleated cell counts were estimated. Sequencing used immunoSEQ multiplex PCR; TCRdb keeps in-frame clones, though not all of them. V and J calls and clone size are those listed in that table; D and trimming were worked out from the DNA. Here the sample spans 200,000 to 300,000 clones, 80% to 90% being singletons. There are 14 residues in the CDR3. CDR1 and CDR2 (germline): LNHNV, YYDKDF (reference sequence). Trimming cost V 1 base and J 0 bases, with 7 bases left between them. J is TRBJ2-7 and V is TRBV15; D unclear. Sequencing was carried out using peripheral blood. The sequence was obtained from a woman in her 40s who had recovered from COVID-19. CDR3 nucleotides: TGTGCCACCAGCAGAGGTGGAGACTCCTACGAGCAGTACTTC. It yields the protein CATSRGGDSYEQYF.